This section outlines one T cell receptor (beta chain) sequence together with its context. Its antigen remains unidentified. Clones were sequenced by immunoSEQ multiplex PCR, and TCRdb holds only the in-frame ones, with some missing. The table has about 9,800 clones, less than 80% seen once. The data belong to a study of graft-versus-host responses after intestinal transplantation. Looking at the study overall: Transplants were multivisceral, liver-intestinal, or isolated intestinal. Uniformly, recipients were administered anti-thymocyte globulin induction with subsequent tacrolimus and steroids for roughly three years.

Tissue processing of the graft released intraepithelial and lamina propria lymphocytes from it. General observations from the study: Recipient marrow held GvH clones, some first seen in ileum or blood. Early post-transplant HvG declines showed an association with peak circulating GvH clone levels.

Trimming removed 0 bases from V and 7 bases from J, with 10 bases in between. The CDR3 extends over 14 amino acids. Germline lookup yields CDR1 MNHGY and CDR2 SAAAGT. The chain joins TRBV6-8 to TRBJ2-1, with D hard to call. The material was ileum tissue, obtained less than 550 days after intestinal transplant. This TCR came from a human patient who received an intestinal transplant, so some T cells may come from the graft donor. The CDR3 bases are TGTGCCAGCAGTTACTCGATCCGAGAAAATGAGCAGTTCTTC. As protein: CASSYSIRENEQFF.